These T cell receptor beta chains were read from a single sample in a study of CD8+ T cells in alopecia areata. Profiling relied on immunoSEQ multiplex PCR, and the TCRdb table lists in-frame clones only, not all of them. This table has over 150,000 clones, 60% to 70% appearing once. Sample: CD4+ T cells sorted from blood, taken at week 4, from a patient treated with tofacitinib. All receptors derive from a human donor with alopecia areata. The conserved cysteine and the conserved F or W are not part of the CDR3 here.

J gene	V gene	CDR3 protein
TRBJ1-6	TRBV6-5	ASGKTGQVNSPLH
TRBJ2-2	TRBV2	ASSGQGGTGELF
TRBJ2-5	TRBV11-2	ASSRIGNREGETQY
TRBJ1-2	TRBV27	ASSLGGQSYGYT
TRBJ2-1	TRBV2	AGREGDNEQF
TRBJ2-7	TRBV10-3	ATQGGGGSYEQY
TRBJ2-1	TRBV10-2	ASSRDSTYNEQF
TRBJ2-5	TRBV6-5	ASHRGPNQETQY
TRBJ2-3	TRBV29-1	SAGQAPDTQY
TRBJ1-1	TRBV30	AWSKTGGMVMAF
TRBJ2-2	TRBV30	ACRTSNTGELF
TRBJ2-7	TRBV29-1	SAGDSTYEQY
TRBJ2-5	TRBV25-1	ASSEGKETQY
TRBJ2-1	TRBV20-1	SARDSFEQF
TRBJ2-3	TRBV4-2	ASSPRSGQGIATDTQY
TRBJ2-7	TRBV4-1	ASSQVQAQGYEQY
TRBJ1-2	TRBV19	AIRTGANYGYT
TRBJ1-1	TRBV30	AWSPTGVGEAF
TRBJ1-2	TRBV14	ASSQDRAAYGYT
TRBJ1-1	TRBV29-1	SVPRGTEAF
TRBJ2-2	TRBV7-2	ASSLGRLGELF
TRBJ2-5	TRBV28	ASSRTGQETQY